These 5 T cell receptor beta chains came from one sample sequenced in a study of cytotoxic CD8 clonotypes in ibrutinib-treated CLL. This table comes from immunoSEQ multiplex PCR, and its TCRdb copy is limited to in-frame clones, with some not included. Seen here are about 200,000 clones, 72% observed once, and the top ten hold roughly 12%. The material sequenced was PBMCs, taken after 24 months of ibrutinib treatment. These receptors all come from a human donor with chronic lymphocytic leukemia.

The chain joins TRBV2 to TRBJ2-1, with 13 bases matching TRBD2. The CDR3 contains 15 residues. V shed 8 bases and J 4 bases; nucleotides not matched to a gene: 5. Germline V lookup: CDR1 SNHLY, CDR2 FYNNEI. The CDR3 DNA follows: TGTGCCAGCTTAGGACTAGCGGGAGCGTACAATGAGCAGTTCTTC. As protein: CASLGLAGAYNEQFF.

The gene calls are TRBV30 and TRBJ1-1, with D unclear. Germline V gene lookup returns CDR1 GTSNPN and CDR2 SVGIG (reference sequence). V lost 0 bases and J lost 5, with 7 bases in between. This CDR3 has 12 amino acids. The CDR3 nucleotides are TGTGCCTGGAGTGTCGTACTGACTGAAGCTTTCTTT. This gives the protein CAWSVVLTEAFF.

This clone has only a few counts. The chain uses TRBV19 and TRBJ1-3; the D gene is possibly TRBD1 (5 bases). Trimming removed 8 bases at V and 4 bases at J, with 12 bases between. The CDR3 totals 13 residues. Per germline, CDR1 LNHDA and CDR2 SQIVND (reference sequence). CDR3 amino acids: CASGASRGNTIYF. The CDR3 DNA reads as TGTGCCAGTGGGGCAAGCCGCGGAAACACCATATATTTT.

The gene calls are TRBV27 and TRBJ2-7, with D tentatively TRBD2 (6 bases). Trimming took 6 bases from V and 6 from J, leaving 21 bases between them. CDR3 length: 15 residues. Germline lookup yields CDR1 MNHEY and CDR2 SMNVEV (reference sequence). CDR3 bases: TGTGCCAGCAGCCGAGTGACCCGAGGGGACTCCGAGCAGTACTTC. It yields the protein CASSRVTRGDSEQYF.

The V gene is TRBV15, the J gene TRBJ1-3; the D is unclear. The CDR3 covers 15 residues. Germline CDR1 is LNHNV and CDR2 is YYDKDF (reference sequence). V lost 1 base and J 1 base, leaving 8 bases between the germline ends. The CDR3 loop is CATSRVFVSGNTIYF. CDR3 sequence (DNA): TGTGCCACCAGCAGAGTGTTTGTTTCTGGAAACACCATATATTTT.